The subject of this entry is one T cell receptor (beta chain). Graves' hyperthyroidism was deemed stable absent ophthalmopathy progression within 18 months. Orbital computed tomography, thyroid ultrasound, serum thyroxine and TRAb, and clinical symptoms together informed the diagnoses. What was amplified from RNA transcripts were TCR beta CDR3 regions. During a first-round RT-PCR of the TCR CDR3, the HTBI primer set was used. TCRdb itself ran the multiplex PCR reads through MiXCR, one entry per CDR3 protein. The sample records over 650,000 distinct CDR3 sequences, 16% being singletons. This entry belongs to a study of T cells in Graves' hyperthyroidism and ophthalmopathy. CDR3 length equals 14 residues. V gave up 4 bases and J gave up 4 bases, with 16 bases separating them. Germline V gene sequence: CDR1 SQVTM, CDR2 ANQGSEA.

V usage is TRBV29-1 and J usage is TRBJ1-2, with D uncertain. This receptor was taken from a man between 18 and 29 years old with Graves' hyperthyroidism. Sequenced material: blood. CDR3 sequence: CSVGLRGSPYGYTF. In nucleotides, the CDR3 is TGCAGCGTTGGGTTAAGAGGGTCCCCCTATGGCTACACCTTC.